The 6 T cell receptor beta chains below were found in one sample sequenced in a study of blood T cell repertoires in COVID-19. The data were produced by immunoSEQ multiplex PCR, yet TCRdb's version contains in-frame clones alone and is incomplete. The sample records about 170,000 clones, 85% being singletons. Sequencing used peripheral blood. These receptors came from a human donor with acute or convalescent COVID-19. The donor label of this sample is uncertain.

The rearrangement links TRBV6-2 or TRBV6-3 to TRBJ2-7; D unclear. Trimming left V 4 bases short and J 2 bases short, with 15 bases between. Looked up from germline, CDR1 is MNHEY and CDR2 is SVGEGT. The CDR3 is 15 amino acids. CDR3 in amino acids: CASSSPGSRTYEQYF. As DNA, the CDR3 is TGTGCCAGCAGTTCCCCCGGTAGCCGAACCTACGAGCAGTACTTC.

The V gene is TRBV29-1, the J gene TRBJ2-3; 10 bases map to TRBD1. After removal of 6 bases from V and 5 bases from J, the junction contained 5 bases not matched to a gene. Germline-derived CDR1 and CDR2 are SQVTM and ANQGSEA. CDR3 length: 13 residues. CDR3 region: CSVRRDRGDTQYF. In DNA, the CDR3 is TGCAGCGTGCGCCGGGACAGGGGAGATACGCAGTATTTT.

The chain couples TRBV9 to TRBJ2-2; a possible D gene is TRBD2 (5 bases). V was shortened by 10 bases and J by 0 bases, with 10 bases between the two germline ends. This CDR3 has 13 residues. The germline V gene has CDR1 SGDLS and CDR2 YYNGEE. DNA of the CDR3: TGTGCCGGAGGACGGGCGAACACCGGGGAGCTGTTTTTT. Translation gives CAGGRANTGELFF.

The chain uses TRBV27 and TRBJ1-5; D remains ambiguous. Germline CDR1 reads MNHEY; CDR2 reads SMNVEV (reference sequence). CDR3 length equals 14 residues. V dropped 5 bases and J dropped 7 bases, with 15 bases sitting between them. Here the CDR3 reads CASSPQGGHQPQHF. Written as DNA, the CDR3 is TGTGCCAGCAGTCCCCAAGGAGGTCACCAGCCCCAGCATTTT.

The chain has TRBV7-3 and TRBJ1-3; D remains unclear. Between the trimmed V and J ends, which lost 2 bases and 0 bases, there was a span of 8 bases. In germline, CDR1 is SGHTA, CDR2 FQGTGA. The length of the CDR3 is 15 residues. The CDR3 DNA reads as TGTGCCAGCAGCTTACACGCCAGCTCTGGAAACACCATATATTTT. This codes for CASSLHASSGNTIYF.

V is TRBV7-3 and J is TRBJ2-7; 8 nucleotides match TRBD1. The germline V gene encodes CDR1 SGHTA and CDR2 FQGTGA. The ends lost 5 bases at V and 9 bases at J; junction bases unmatched: 6. CDR3 length: 12 amino acids. The CDR3 here is CASSPPGTGQYF. CDR3 coding DNA: TGTGCCAGCAGCCCCCCCGGGACAGGGCAGTACTTC.